This T cell receptor (beta chain) comes out of a study of T-cell memory formation after mild COVID-19. Study-level background: Clusters were largely donor specific.

TCRdb reprocessed the 5' RACE reads with MiXCR, giving one entry per CDR3 protein. The table has about 610,000 distinct CDR3 sequences, 17% seen once. General study findings and limits: Clones from the second wave (peaking day 37) had unconfirmed SARS-CoV-2 specificity.

This CDR3 contains 15 residues. Germline-derived CDR1 and CDR2 are SGHTA and FQGNSA. Trimming pared 1 base from V and 1 base from J, leaving 7 bases between. A word on this clonotype: The antigen is not known.

Sequencing was carried out using PBMCs or a T cell subset sorted from them (not recorded which). The chain employs TRBV7-2 and TRBJ2-2, with D perhaps TRBD2 (6 bases). The clonotype comes from an adult woman who had mild COVID-19 (a few samples of this study predate the infection). Cell type and time point are not known. CDR3 bases: TGTGCCAGCAGCTTAGGCGGGGTGAACACCGGGGAGCTGTTTTTT. Protein sequence: CASSLGGVNTGELFF. Complete variable domain (other parts from reference TRBV7-2 and TRBJ2-2): GAGVSQSPSNKVTEKGKDVELRCDPISGHTALYWYRQSLGQGLEFLIYFQGNSAPDKSGLPSDRFSAERTGGSVSTLTIQRTQQEDSAVYLCASSLGGVNTGELFFGEGSRLTVL.